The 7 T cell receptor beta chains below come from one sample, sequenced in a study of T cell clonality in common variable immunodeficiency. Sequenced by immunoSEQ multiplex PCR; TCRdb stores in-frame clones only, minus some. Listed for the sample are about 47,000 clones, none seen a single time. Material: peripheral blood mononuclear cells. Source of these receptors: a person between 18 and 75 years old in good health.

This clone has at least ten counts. This chain's CDR3 is CASSGQGSYGYTF. The CDR3 bases that were read are TGTGCCAGCAGTGGACAGGGCAGTTATGGC. The rearrangement uses TRBV2 and TRBJ1-2; 7 positions agree with TRBD1. The read ends 3 residues before the CDR3 terminus; that terminus is restored from the germline J gene. CDR1 SNHLY and CDR2 FYNNEI come from the germline V gene. With 4 bases clipped from V and 5 bases from J, the junction kept 4 bases outside the gene matches. The CDR3 extends over 13 amino acids.

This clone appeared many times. CDR3 DNA (partial): TGCGCCAGCAGCCAACGCGACCTCGAGGGCTACGAG. It is translated as CASSQRDLEGYE. In full, the CDR3 is CASSQRDLEGYEQYF. The J gene is TRBJ2-7, the V gene TRBV4-1; tentatively, D is TRBD2 (5 bases). The read ends 3 residues before the CDR3 terminus; that terminus is restored from the germline J gene. This CDR3 is 15 amino acids long. Between the trimmed V and J ends, which lost 2 bases and 3 bases, there was a span of 14 bases. Germline V gives CDR1 MGHRA, CDR2 YSYEKL.

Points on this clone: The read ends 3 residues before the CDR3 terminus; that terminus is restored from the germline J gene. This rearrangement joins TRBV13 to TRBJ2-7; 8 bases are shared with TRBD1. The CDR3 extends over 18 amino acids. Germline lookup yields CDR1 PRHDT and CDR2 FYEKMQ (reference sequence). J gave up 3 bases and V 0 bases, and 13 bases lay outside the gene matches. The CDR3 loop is CASSLGLRVIQGGYEQYF. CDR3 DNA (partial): TGTGCCAGCAGCTTAGGCCTAAGGGTCATACAGGGGGGCTACGAG.

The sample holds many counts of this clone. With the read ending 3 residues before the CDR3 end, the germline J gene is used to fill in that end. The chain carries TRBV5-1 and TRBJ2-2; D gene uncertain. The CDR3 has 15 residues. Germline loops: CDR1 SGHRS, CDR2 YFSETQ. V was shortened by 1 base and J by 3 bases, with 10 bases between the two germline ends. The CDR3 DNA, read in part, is TGCGCCAGCAGCTTGCTGGTCCGGGACACCGGGGAG. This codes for CASSLLVRDTGE. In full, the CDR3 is CASSLLVRDTGELFF.

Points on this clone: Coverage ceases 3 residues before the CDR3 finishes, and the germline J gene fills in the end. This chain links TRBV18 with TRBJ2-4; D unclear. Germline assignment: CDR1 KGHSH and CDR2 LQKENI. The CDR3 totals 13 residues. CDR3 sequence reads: CASSPPTYHGQYF. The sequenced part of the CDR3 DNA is TGTGCCAGCTCACCACCCACATATCATGGT.

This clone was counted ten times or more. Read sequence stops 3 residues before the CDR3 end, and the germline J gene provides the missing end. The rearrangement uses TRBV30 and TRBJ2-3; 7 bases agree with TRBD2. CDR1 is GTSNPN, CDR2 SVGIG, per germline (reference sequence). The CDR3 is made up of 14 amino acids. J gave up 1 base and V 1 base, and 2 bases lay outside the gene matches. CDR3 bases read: TGTGCCTGGAGTGGAGCGGGGCGCACAGATACG. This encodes CAWSGAGRTDT. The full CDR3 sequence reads CAWSGAGRTDTQYF.

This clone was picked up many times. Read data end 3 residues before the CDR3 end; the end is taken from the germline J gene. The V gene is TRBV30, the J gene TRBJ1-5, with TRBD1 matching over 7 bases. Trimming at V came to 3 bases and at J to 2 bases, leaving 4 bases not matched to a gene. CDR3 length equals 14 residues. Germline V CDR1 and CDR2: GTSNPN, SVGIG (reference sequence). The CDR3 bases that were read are TGTGCCTGGAGCCCCGACAGGGGCAATCAGCCC. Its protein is CAWSPDRGNQP. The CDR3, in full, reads CAWSPDRGNQPQHF.